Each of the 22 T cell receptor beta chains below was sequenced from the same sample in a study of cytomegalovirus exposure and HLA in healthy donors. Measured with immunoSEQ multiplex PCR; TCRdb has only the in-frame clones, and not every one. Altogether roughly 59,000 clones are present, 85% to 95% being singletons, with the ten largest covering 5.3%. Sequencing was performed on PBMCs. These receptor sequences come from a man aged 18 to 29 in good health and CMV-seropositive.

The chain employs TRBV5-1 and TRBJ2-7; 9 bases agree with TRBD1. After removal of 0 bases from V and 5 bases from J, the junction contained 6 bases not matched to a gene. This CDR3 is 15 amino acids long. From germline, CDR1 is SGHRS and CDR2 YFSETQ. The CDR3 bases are TGCGCCAGCAGCTTGGCCGGACAGGGGCAAGACGAGCAGTACTTC. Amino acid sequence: CASSLAGQGQDEQYF.

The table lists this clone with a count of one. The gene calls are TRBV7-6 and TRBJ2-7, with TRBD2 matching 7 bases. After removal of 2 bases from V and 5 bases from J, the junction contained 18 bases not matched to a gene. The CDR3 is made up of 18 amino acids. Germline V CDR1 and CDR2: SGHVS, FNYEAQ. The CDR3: CASSLPPGGEIAKNEQYF. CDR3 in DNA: TGTGCCAGCAGCTTACCCCCTGGGGGGGAAATAGCGAAGAACGAGCAGTACTTC.

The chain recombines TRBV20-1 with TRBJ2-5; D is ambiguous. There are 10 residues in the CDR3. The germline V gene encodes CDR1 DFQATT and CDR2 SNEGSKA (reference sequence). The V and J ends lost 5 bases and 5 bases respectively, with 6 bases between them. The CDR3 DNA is TGCAGTGCTGCGCGGGAGACCCAGTACTTC. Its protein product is CSAARETQYF.

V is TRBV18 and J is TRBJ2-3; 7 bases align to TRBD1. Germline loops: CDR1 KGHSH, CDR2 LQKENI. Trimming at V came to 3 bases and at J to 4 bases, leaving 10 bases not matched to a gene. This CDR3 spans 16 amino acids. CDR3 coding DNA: TGTGCCAGCTCACCCTCGAGACAGGGTCGCGCAGATACGCAGTATTTT. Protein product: CASSPSRQGRADTQYF.

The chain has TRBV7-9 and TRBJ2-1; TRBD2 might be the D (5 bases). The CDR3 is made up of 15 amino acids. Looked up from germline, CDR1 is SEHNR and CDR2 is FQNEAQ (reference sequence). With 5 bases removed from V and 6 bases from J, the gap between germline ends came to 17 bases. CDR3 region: CASSLFGLIPNEQFF. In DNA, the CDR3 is TGTGCCAGCAGCCTCTTCGGACTCATTCCCAATGAGCAGTTCTTC.

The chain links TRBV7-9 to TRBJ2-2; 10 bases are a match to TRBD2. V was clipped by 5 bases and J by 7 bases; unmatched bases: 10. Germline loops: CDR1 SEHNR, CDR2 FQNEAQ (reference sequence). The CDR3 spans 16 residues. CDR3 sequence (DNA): TGTGCCAGCAGCCCGACAGCGGGAGGGCCCGGCGGGGAGCTGTTTTTT. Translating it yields CASSPTAGGPGGELFF.

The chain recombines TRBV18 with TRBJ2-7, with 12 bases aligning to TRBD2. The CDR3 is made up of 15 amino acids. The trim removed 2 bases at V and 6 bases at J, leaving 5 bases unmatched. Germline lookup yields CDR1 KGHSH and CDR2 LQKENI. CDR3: CASSPRGLAGGEQYF. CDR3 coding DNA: TGTGCCAGCTCACCAAGGGGACTAGCGGGCGGCGAGCAGTACTTC.

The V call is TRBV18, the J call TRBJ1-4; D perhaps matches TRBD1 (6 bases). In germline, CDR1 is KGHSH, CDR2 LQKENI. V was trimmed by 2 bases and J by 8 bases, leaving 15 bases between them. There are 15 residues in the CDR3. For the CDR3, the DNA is TGTGCCAGCTCACCATCGGACAGACGGAGAGAAAAACTGTTTTTT. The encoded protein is CASSPSDRRREKLFF. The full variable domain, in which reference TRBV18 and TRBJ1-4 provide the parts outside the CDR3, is NAGVMQNPRHLVRRRGQEARLRCSPMKGHSHVYWYRQLPEEGLKFMVYLQKENIIDESGMPKERFSAEFPKEGPSILRIQQVVRGDSAAYFCASSPSDRRREKLFFGSGTQLSVL.

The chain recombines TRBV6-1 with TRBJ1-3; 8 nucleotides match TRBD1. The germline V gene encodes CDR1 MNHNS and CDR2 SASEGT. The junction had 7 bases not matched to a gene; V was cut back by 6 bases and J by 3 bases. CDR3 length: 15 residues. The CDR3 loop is CASRADRAVGNTIYF. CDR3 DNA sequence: TGTGCCAGCAGGGCGGACAGGGCGGTTGGAAACACCATATATTTT.

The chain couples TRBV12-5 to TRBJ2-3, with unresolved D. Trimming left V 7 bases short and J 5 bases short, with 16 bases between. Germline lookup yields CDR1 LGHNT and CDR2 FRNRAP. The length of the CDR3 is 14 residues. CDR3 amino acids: CASADSNGGDTQYF. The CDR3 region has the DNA TGTGCTAGTGCCGATTCAAACGGTGGAGATACGCAGTATTTT.

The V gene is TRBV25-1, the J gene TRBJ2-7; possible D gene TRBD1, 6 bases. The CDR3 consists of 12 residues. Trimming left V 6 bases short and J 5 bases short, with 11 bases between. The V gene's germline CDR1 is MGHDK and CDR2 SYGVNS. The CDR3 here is CASRGPGDEQYF. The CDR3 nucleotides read TGTGCCAGCAGGGGACCAGGGGACGAGCAGTACTTC.

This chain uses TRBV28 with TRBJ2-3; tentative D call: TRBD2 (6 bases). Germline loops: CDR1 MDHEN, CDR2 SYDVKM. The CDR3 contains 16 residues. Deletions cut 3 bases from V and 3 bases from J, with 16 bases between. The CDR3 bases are TGTGCCAGCAGTTTGGGTAGGAGGGTGGTGACAGATACGCAGTATTTT. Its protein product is CASSLGRRVVTDTQYF.

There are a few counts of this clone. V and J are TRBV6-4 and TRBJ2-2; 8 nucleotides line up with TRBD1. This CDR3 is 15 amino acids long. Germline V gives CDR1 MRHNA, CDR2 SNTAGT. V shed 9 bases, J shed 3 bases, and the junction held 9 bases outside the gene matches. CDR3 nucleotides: TGTGCCAGTTCAAGGGGACAGGCAGACACCGGGGAGCTGTTTTTT. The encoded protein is CASSRGQADTGELFF.

DNA for the CDR3: TGTGCCAGCAGTTCCCCCGGACAGGGGTACGAGCAGTACTTC. As protein: CASSSPGQGYEQYF. The genes are TRBV28 and TRBJ2-7, with 9 nucleotides matching TRBD1. The germline V gene encodes CDR1 MDHEN and CDR2 SYDVKM. Losses at the gene ends were 4 bases for V and 4 bases for J; bases not matched to a gene: 5. The CDR3 covers 14 residues.

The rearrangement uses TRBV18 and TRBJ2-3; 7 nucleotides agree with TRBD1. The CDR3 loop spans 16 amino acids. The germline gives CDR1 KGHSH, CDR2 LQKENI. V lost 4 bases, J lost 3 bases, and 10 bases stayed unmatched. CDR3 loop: CASSQRQGGETDTQYF. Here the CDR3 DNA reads TGTGCCAGCTCACAGAGACAGGGCGGCGAGACAGATACGCAGTATTTT.

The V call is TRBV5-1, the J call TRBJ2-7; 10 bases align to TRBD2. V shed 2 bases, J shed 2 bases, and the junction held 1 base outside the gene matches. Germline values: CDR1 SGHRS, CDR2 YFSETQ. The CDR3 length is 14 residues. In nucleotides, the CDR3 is TGCGCCAGCAGCTTACTAGCGGGAACCTACGAGCAGTACTTC. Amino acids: CASSLLAGTYEQYF.

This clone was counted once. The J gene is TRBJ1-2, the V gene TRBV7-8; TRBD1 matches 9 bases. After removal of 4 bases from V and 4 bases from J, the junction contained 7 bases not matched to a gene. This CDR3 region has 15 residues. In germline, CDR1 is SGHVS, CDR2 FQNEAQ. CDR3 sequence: CASSYRDRESYGYTF. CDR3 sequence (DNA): TGTGCCAGCAGCTACCGGGACAGGGAAAGCTATGGCTACACCTTC.

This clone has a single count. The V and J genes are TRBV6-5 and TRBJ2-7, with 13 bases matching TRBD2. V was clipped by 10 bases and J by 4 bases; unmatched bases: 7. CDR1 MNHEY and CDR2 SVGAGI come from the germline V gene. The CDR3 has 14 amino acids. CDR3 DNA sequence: TGTGCCACCTGGACTAGCGGGAGTTCTTACGAGCAGTACTTC. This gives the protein CATWTSGSSYEQYF.

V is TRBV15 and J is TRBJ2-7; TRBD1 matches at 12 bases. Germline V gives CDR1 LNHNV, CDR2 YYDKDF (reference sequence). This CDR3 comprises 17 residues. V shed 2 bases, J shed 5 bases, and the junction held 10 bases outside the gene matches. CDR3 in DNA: TGTGCCACCAGCAGACCCCGCTCTGGGACAGGGGGCAACGAGCAGTACTTC. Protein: CATSRPRSGTGGNEQYF.

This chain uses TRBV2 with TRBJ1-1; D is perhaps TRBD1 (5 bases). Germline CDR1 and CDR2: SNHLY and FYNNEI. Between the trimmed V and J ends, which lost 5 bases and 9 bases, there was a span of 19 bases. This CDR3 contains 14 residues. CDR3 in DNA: TGTGCCAGCAGTCTTGGGAGGGGTCCAGAGCAAGCTTTCTTT. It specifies CASSLGRGPEQAFF.

DNA of the CDR3: TGCGCCAGCAGCCCCCTACCACGGGGACTAGGCAGCTCCTACGAGCAGTACTTC. Encoded protein: CASSPLPRGLGSSYEQYF. V is TRBV5-1 and J is TRBJ2-7; 8 bases map to TRBD2. CDR1 is SGHRS and CDR2 is YFSETQ in the germline V gene. Trimming at V came to 4 bases and at J to 0 bases, leaving 15 bases not matched to a gene. The CDR3 has 18 amino acids.

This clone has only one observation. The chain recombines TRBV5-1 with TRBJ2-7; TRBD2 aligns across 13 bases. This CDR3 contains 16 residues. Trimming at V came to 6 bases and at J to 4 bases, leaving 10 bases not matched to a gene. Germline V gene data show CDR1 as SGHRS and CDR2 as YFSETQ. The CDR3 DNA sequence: TGCGCCAGCAACCCAGGACTAGCGGGAGCATTATACGAGCAGTACTTC. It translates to CASNPGLAGALYEQYF.